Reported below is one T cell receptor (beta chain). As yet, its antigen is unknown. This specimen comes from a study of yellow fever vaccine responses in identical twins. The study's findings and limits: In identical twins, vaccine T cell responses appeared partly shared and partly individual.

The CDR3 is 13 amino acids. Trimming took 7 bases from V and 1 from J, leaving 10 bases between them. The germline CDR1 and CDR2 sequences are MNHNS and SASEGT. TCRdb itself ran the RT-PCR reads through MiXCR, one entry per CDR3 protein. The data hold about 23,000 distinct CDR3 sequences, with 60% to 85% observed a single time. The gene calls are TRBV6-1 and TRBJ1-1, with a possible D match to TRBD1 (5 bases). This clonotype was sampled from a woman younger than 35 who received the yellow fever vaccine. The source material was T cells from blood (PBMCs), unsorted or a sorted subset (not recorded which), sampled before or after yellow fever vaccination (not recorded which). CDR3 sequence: CASKRGGNTEAFF. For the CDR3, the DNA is TGTGCCAGCAAGAGGGGCGGGAACACTGAAGCTTTCTTT.